This T cell receptor beta chain emerged from a study of breast tumors, draining lymph nodes, adjacent tissues. Via MiXCR, TCRdb re-called the multiplex PCR reads, giving one row per CDR3 protein. This sample has about 120,000 distinct CDR3 sequences, with less than 20% found just once. Only a few counts were recorded for this clonotype. Its antigen is as yet unknown. Study-wide points: Tumor repertoires ranked between lymph nodes and nontumor tissue in diversity, with V and J gene preferences.

Breast cancer patients provided tissue from their axillary draining lymph nodes. The CDR3 covers 17 residues. The V and J ends lost 0 bases and 4 bases, in that order; junction bases with no gene match: 11. The germline V gene has CDR1 DFQATT and CDR2 SNEGSKA (reference sequence). The TCR was taken from a female donor with breast cancer. Some clones in this sample may be carry-over from other donors' samples. The gene calls are TRBV20-1 and TRBJ2-2; 7 bases map to TRBD2. Sequencing was carried out using axillary lymph node tissue. The CDR3 region is CSARDFGRGTTTGELFF. In DNA form, the CDR3 reads TGCAGTGCTAGAGACTTTGGACGGGGGACTACCACCGGGGAGCTGTTTTTT.